Here is one TCR beta chain with its context. The sample belongs to a study of OX40 agonist ivuxolimab in advanced cancers. Study-level background: Each dose-escalation patient presented with hepatocellular carcinoma, melanoma, renal cell or head and neck cancer. Patients with prior anti-PD-1, anti-PD-L1 or anti-CTLA-4 therapy were eligible; approximately 40% had some. Partial response was recorded in three patients: one hepatocellular carcinoma and two cutaneous melanoma cases.

Method: immunoSEQ multiplex PCR; TCRdb's copy keeps in-frame clones and lacks some. The sample lists 30,000 to 35,000 clones; 85% to 95% were seen once. The CDR3 has 16 residues. From germline, CDR1 is SEHNR and CDR2 FQNEAQ (reference sequence). The V gene lost 6 bases and the J gene lost 0 bases, with 17 bases spanning the gap. The receptor comes from an adult with an advanced solid tumor such as melanoma, head and neck, liver or kidney cancer. The chain recombines TRBV7-9 with TRBJ1-1; perhaps TRBD1 as D (5 bases). The material sequenced was CD4+ or CD8+ T cells sorted from blood, taken in a trial of the OX40 agonist ivuxolimab. The CDR3 reads CASRGVAASLNTEAFF. CDR3 nucleotide sequence: TGTGCCAGCAGGGGGGTGGCAGCAAGTTTGAACACTGAAGCTTTCTTT.